The rows below give T cell receptor beta chains drawn from one sample of a study of T cell responses to AZD1222 COVID-19 vaccine. Sequencing used immunoSEQ multiplex PCR; TCRdb keeps in-frame clones, though not all of them. The sample carries roughly 150,000 clones, approximately 88% recorded once. Sequences were derived from peripheral blood, sampled on day 0 of AZD1222 vaccination. The receptors come from an adult in good health. Both conserved end residues are part of each CDR3. The order of the fields is D gene, V gene, J gene, clone size, CDR3 protein, CDR3 DNA. D genes are given only for firm matches. Clone size is given for some rows only: seen once, a few or many times, or a class if the clone is expanded.

>.|TRBV19|TRBJ1-5|.
CASSKGWDQPQHF
TGTGCCAGTAGTAAGGGTTGGGATCAGCCCCAGCATTTT
>.|TRBV29-1|TRBJ1-2|.
CSVSSGARNYGYTF
TGCAGCGTTAGTTCCGGGGCCAGAAACTATGGCTACACCTTC
>TRBD1|TRBV15|TRBJ2-7|.
CATSRDHRGEQYF
TGTGCCACCAGCAGAGATCACAGGGGGGAGCAGTACTTC
>.|TRBV6-2/TRBV6-3|TRBJ1-2|few
CASSQGRGYTF
TGTGCCAGCAGTCAGGGTCGTGGCTACACCTTC
>TRBD2|TRBV5-1|TRBJ2-2|.
CASSRGPAGGNTGELFF
TGCGCCAGCAGCCGGGGGCCAGCGGGAGGGAACACCGGGGAGCTGTTTTTT
>.|TRBV6-5|TRBJ1-5|few
CASSSGQSSQPQHF
TGTGCCAGCAGTTCTGGACAGAGCAGTCAGCCCCAGCATTTT
>.|TRBV5-1|TRBJ1-2|.
CASSSESGSGYTF
TGCGCCAGCAGCTCGGAGTCAGGGTCTGGCTACACCTTC
>.|TRBV28|TRBJ1-2|once
CASSPMAAYGYTF
TGTGCCAGCAGTCCTATGGCGGCCTATGGCTACACCTTC
>.|TRBV2|TRBJ1-2|once
CASSEGVSENYGYTF
TGTGCCAGCAGTGAGGGGGTCAGTGAAAACTATGGCTACACCTTC
>.|TRBV27|TRBJ1-2|.
CASSPQPDSGYTF
TGTGCCAGCAGTCCCCAACCGGACAGTGGCTACACCTTC
>.|TRBV6-6|TRBJ1-6|.
CASRESSYNSPLHF
TGTGCCAGCCGCGAAAGCTCCTATAATTCACCCCTCCACTTT
>.|TRBV28|TRBJ1-1|.
CASSLSFRAAEAFF
TGTGCCAGCAGTTTATCTTTCAGGGCCGCTGAAGCTTTCTTT
>.|TRBV5-1|TRBJ1-1|.
CASSLDRVKGTEAFF
TGCGCCAGCAGCTTGGACAGGGTTAAGGGCACTGAAGCTTTCTTT
>.|TRBV6-1|TRBJ2-1|.
CASSEGNPYNEQFF
TGTGCCAGCAGTGAAGGGAACCCGTACAATGAGCAGTTCTTC
>.|TRBV3-1/TRBV3-2|TRBJ2-3|.
CASRRGTSGGTQYF
TGTGCCAGCAGACGAGGGACCTCTGGGGGTACGCAGTATTTT
>TRBD2|TRBV19|TRBJ2-2|.
CASKGTSGSISAGELFF
TGTGCCAGTAAGGGGACTAGCGGGAGTATTTCGGCCGGGGAGCTGTTTTTT
>TRBD1|TRBV7-2|TRBJ2-5|.
CASRRTGGAGQETQYF
TGTGCCAGCAGACGTACAGGGGGCGCTGGGCAAGAGACCCAGTACTTC
>.|TRBV28|TRBJ2-1|once
CASSFLSVNNEQFF
TGTGCCAGCAGTTTTCTTAGCGTGAACAATGAGCAGTTCTTC
>.|TRBV18|TRBJ2-1|.
CASSPNLQGPEQFF
TGTGCCAGCTCACCGAATCTACAGGGCCCCGAGCAGTTCTTC
>.|TRBV28|TRBJ1-1|.
CASTAYTEAFF
TGTGCCAGCACAGCATACACTGAAGCTTTCTTT
>TRBD2|TRBV28|TRBJ2-3|.
CASTRAGASGDTQYF
TGTGCCAGCACTCGAGCGGGAGCCTCGGGAGATACGCAGTATTTT
>.|TRBV6-5|TRBJ2-7|.
CASSPSSELWPQYF
TGTGCCAGCAGCCCATCTAGCGAACTTTGGCCCCAGTACTTC
>.|TRBV28|TRBJ1-4|once
CASSTPREKLFF
TGTGCCAGCAGCACCCCGCGTGAAAAACTGTTTTTT
>.|TRBV7-9|TRBJ2-7|.
CASSEPGAAREQYF
TGTGCCAGCAGCGAACCGGGGGCGGCGCGCGAGCAGTACTTC
>.|TRBV4-3|TRBJ1-6|.
CASSQDPGRYNSPLHF
TGCGCCAGCAGCCAAGACCCAGGAAGATATAATTCACCCCTCCACTTT
>.|TRBV6-1|TRBJ1-5|.
CASSEMRGSNQPQHF
TGTGCCAGCAGTGAAATGCGGGGAAGCAATCAGCCCCAGCATTTT
>TRBD2|TRBV6-6|TRBJ2-1|once
CASNPDQLAHEQFF
TGTGCCAGCAATCCCGACCAACTAGCGCATGAGCAGTTCTTC
>.|TRBV5-4|TRBJ1-6|.
CASSLDRIYNSPLHF
TGTGCCAGCAGCTTGGACAGAATCTATAATTCACCCCTCCACTTT
>.|TRBV7-3|TRBJ2-7|.
CASSLDYEQYF
TGTGCCAGCAGCTTAGACTACGAGCAGTACTTC
>.|TRBV10-3|TRBJ1-1|.
CAISPGTNTEAFF
TGTGCCATCAGTCCCGGAACGAACACTGAAGCTTTCTTT
>.|TRBV20-1|TRBJ2-7|.
CSASLSYGAYEQYF
TGCAGTGCTAGTTTGTCTTATGGGGCCTACGAGCAGTACTTC
>.|TRBV19|TRBJ2-7|.
CASSWGPSYEQYF
TGTGCCAGTAGTTGGGGACCCTCCTACGAGCAGTACTTC
>.|TRBV5-4|TRBJ2-3|.
CASSREGGTDTQYF
TGTGCCAGCAGCCGCGAGGGCGGCACAGATACGCAGTATTTT
>.|TRBV11-1|TRBJ1-2|.
CASSREGGPQSGYTF
TGTGCCAGCAGCCGAGAAGGGGGACCTCAGTCCGGCTACACCTTC
>TRBD1|TRBV5-1|TRBJ2-3|.
CASSLGQGKGTQYF
TGCGCCAGCAGCTTAGGACAGGGGAAGGGAACGCAGTATTTT
>TRBD1|TRBV15|TRBJ1-4|.
CASTRDSPDKLFF
TGTGCCAGTACCCGGGACAGCCCGGATAAACTGTTTTTT
>.|TRBV7-9|TRBJ1-4|.
CASSLVSGSTNEKLFF
TGTGCCAGCAGCTTAGTATCGGGCTCAACTAATGAAAAACTGTTTTTT
>TRBD1|TRBV19|TRBJ1-5|.
CATTDRAKDQPQHF
TGTGCCACCACAGACAGGGCGAAGGATCAGCCCCAGCATTTT
>.|TRBV19|TRBJ2-4|once
CASRVGLDQNIQYF
TGTGCCAGTAGGGTAGGGCTAGACCAGAACATTCAGTACTTC
>.|TRBV7-2|TRBJ1-2|.
CASRYGLRDGYTF
TGTGCCAGCCGGTATGGTCTTAGGGATGGCTACACCTTC
>TRBD1|TRBV11-2|TRBJ2-1|.
CASGRTGVANEQFF
TGTGCCAGCGGCCGGACAGGGGTTGCCAATGAGCAGTTCTTC
>.|TRBV7-8|TRBJ1-5|.
CASSAPGSGYQPQHF
TGTGCCAGCAGCGCCCCAGGGTCGGGTTATCAGCCCCAGCATTTT
>.|TRBV10-3|TRBJ1-2|.
CAISEQRVYGYTF
TGTGCCATCAGTGAACAGCGGGTATATGGCTACACCTTC
>.|TRBV7-8|TRBJ1-6|.
CASSLASGPAYSPLHF
TGTGCCAGCAGCTTAGCCAGCGGGCCAGCCTATTCACCCCTCCACTTT